This entry concerns a single T cell receptor beta chain. Its target is not known. The V gene's germline CDR1 is GTSNPN and CDR2 SVGIG (reference sequence). CDR3 length: 16 amino acids. The V and J ends lost 4 bases and 1 base respectively, with 19 bases between them. This record comes from a study of T cell responses to AZD1222 COVID-19 vaccine. Study context: Second-dose groups at about 4 or about 12 weeks were pooled.

Produced via immunoSEQ multiplex PCR; TCRdb's table is partial and in-frame only. The sample consists of around 130,000 clones, about 93% of them appearing once. General study results and limits: Nearly half of spike-specific TCRs reportedly target unmutated variant regions. There were mostly white British donors and more females than males, and clonal diversity was possibly underestimated.

The sequence was collected from an adult in good health. The chain recombines TRBV30 with TRBJ1-1; maybe TRBD1 (6 bases). The sample in question was peripheral blood, obtained on day 0 of AZD1222 vaccination. DNA for the CDR3: TGTGCCTGGATTTGGGGGGCCAGGACGAGGAACACTGAAGCTTTCTTT. This translates into CAWIWGARTRNTEAFF. The full variable domain, its missing parts supplied by reference TRBV30 and TRBJ1-1, is SQTIHQWPATLVQPVGSPLSLECTVEGTSNPNLYWYRQAAGRGLQLLFYSVGIGQISSEVPQNLSASRPQDRQFILSSKKLLLSDSGFYLCAWIWGARTRNTEAFFGQGTRLTVV.